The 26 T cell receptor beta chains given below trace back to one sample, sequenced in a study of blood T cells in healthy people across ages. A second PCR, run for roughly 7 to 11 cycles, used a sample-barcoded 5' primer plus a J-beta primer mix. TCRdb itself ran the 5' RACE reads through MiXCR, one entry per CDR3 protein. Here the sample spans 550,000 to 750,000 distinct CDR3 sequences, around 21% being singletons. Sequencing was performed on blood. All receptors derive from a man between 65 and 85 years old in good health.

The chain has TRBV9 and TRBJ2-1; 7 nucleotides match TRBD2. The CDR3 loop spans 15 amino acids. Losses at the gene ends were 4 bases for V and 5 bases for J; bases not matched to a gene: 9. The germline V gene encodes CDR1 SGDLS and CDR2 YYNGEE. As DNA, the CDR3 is TGTGCCAGCAGCACTTCTCGGGCGGGAGACAATGAGCAGTTCTTC. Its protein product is CASSTSRAGDNEQFF.

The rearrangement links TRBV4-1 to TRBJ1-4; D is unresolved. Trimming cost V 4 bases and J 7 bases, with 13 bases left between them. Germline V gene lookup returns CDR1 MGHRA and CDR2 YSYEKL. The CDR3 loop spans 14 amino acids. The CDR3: CASSLQPGGEKLFF. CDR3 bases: TGCGCCAGCAGCCTGCAGCCGGGCGGTGAAAAACTGTTTTTT.

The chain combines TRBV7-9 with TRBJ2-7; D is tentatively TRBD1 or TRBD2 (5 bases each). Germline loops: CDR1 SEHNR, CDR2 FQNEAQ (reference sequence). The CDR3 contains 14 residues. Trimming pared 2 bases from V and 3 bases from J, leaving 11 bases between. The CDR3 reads CASSLTRGDYEQYF. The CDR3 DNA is TGTGCCAGCAGCTTAACCAGAGGGGACTACGAGCAGTACTTC.

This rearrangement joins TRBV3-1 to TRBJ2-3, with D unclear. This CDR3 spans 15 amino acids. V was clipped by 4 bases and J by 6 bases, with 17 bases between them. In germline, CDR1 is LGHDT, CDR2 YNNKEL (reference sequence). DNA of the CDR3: TGTGCCAGCAGCCCAGTACGCGAGATCGGGGATACGCAGTATTTT. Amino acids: CASSPVREIGDTQYF.

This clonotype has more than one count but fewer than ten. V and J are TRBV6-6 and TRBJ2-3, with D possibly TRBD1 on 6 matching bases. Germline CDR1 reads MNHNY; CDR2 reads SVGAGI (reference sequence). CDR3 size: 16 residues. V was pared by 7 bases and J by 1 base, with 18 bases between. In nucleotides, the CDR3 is TGTGCCAGCAAGACGGCAGGGACATCACGCACAGATACGCAGTATTTT. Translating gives CASKTAGTSRTDTQYF.

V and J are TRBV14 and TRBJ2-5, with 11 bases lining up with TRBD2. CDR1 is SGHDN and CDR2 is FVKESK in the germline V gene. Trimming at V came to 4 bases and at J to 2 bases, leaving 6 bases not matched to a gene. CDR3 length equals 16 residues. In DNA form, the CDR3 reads TGTGCCAGCAGCCGCAGGGGACTAGCGGCTCAAGAGACCCAGTACTTC. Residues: CASSRRGLAAQETQYF.

The CDR3 loop reads CASHDNSYNEQFF. CDR3 in DNA: TGCGCCAGCCACGACAACTCCTACAATGAGCAGTTCTTC. The chain joins TRBV5-1 to TRBJ2-1; no definite D call. Germline V gives CDR1 SGHRS, CDR2 YFSETQ. The CDR3 runs 13 residues. The V end was cut by 7 bases, the J end by 0 bases, with 8 bases between.

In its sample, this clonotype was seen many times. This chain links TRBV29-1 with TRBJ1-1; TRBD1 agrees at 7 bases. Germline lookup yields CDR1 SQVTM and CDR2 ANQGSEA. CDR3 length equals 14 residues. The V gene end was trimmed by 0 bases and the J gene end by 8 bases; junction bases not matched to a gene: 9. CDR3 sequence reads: CSVEDTFNRGEAFF. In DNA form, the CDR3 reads TGCAGCGTTGAAGATACGTTCAACAGGGGAGAAGCTTTCTTT.

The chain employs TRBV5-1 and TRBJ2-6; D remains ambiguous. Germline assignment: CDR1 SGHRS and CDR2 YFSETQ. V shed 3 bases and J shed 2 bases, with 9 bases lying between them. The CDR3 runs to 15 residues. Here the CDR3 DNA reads TGCGCCAGCAGCTCTTCTCAGGCTGGGGCCAACGTCCTGACTTTC. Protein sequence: CASSSSQAGANVLTF.

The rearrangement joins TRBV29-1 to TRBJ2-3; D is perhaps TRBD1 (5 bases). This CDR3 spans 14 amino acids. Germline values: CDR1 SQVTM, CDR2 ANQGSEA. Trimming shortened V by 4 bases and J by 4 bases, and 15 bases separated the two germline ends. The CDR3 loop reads CSVGNLGHADTQYF. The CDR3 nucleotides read TGCAGCGTTGGAAATCTGGGGCACGCAGATACGCAGTATTTT.

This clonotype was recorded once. CDR3 loop: CAISGTGTGSPLHF. For the CDR3, the DNA is TGTGCCATCAGCGGGACAGGGACTGGTTCACCCCTCCACTTT. This chain connects TRBV10-3 to TRBJ1-6; 9 nucleotides line up with TRBD1. The CDR3 has 14 amino acids. Germline V gene data show CDR1 as ENHRY and CDR2 as SYGVKD. Trimming at V came to 6 bases and at J to 9 bases, leaving 6 bases not matched to a gene.

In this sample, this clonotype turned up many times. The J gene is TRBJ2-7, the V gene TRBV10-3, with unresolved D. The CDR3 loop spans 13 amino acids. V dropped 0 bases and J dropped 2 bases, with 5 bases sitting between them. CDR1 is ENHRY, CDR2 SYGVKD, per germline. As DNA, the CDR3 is TGTGCCATCAGTGAGTCCGCGGCCTACGAGCAGTACTTC. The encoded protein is CAISESAAYEQYF.

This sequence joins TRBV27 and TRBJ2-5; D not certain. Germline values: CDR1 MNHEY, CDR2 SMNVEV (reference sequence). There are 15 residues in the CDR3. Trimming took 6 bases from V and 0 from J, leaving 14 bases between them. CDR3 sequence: CASRLRATYQETQYF. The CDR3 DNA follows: TGTGCCAGCAGATTACGGGCCACGTACCAAGAGACCCAGTACTTC.

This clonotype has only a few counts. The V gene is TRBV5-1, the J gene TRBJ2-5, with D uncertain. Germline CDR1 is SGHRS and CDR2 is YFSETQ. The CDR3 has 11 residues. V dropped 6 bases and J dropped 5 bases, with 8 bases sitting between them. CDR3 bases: TGCGCCAGCATCGAGTCGGAGACCCAGTACTTC. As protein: CASIESETQYF.

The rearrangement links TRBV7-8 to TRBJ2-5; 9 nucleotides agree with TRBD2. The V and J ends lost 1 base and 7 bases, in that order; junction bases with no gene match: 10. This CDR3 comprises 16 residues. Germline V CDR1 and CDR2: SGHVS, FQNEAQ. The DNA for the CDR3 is TGTGCCAGCAGCTTAGTAGGCGGGAGGGCAGAAGCGACCCAGTACTTC. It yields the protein CASSLVGGRAEATQYF.

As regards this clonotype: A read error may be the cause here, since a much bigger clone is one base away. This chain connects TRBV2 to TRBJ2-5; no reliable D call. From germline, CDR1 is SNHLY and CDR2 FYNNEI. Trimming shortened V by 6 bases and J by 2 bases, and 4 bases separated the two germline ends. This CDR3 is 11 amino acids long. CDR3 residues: CASRWQETQYF. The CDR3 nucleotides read TGTGCCAGCAGATGGCAAGAGACCCAGTACTTC.

The CDR3 region is CSARAPSGQETQYF. The CDR3 DNA follows: TGCAGTGCTAGAGCCCCTAGCGGCCAAGAGACCCAGTACTTC. This chain joins TRBV20-1 and TRBJ2-5; 7 positions match TRBD2. J gave up 1 base and V 1 base, and 3 bases lay outside the gene matches. The V gene's germline CDR1 is DFQATT and CDR2 SNEGSKA (reference sequence). The CDR3 length is 14 residues.

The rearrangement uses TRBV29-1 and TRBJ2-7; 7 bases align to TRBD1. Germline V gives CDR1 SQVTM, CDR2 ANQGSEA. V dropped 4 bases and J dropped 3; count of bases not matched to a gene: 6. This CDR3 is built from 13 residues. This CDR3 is CSVAQGVIYEQYF. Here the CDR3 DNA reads TGCAGCGTTGCGCAGGGGGTGATCTACGAGCAGTACTTC.

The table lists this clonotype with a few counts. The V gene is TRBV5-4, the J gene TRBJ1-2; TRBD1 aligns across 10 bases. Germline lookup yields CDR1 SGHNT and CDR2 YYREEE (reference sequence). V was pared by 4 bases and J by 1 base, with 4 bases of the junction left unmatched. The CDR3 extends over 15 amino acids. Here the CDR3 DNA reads TGTGCCAGCAGCCAGGGACAGGGGTTTAACTATGGCTACACCTTC. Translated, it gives CASSQGQGFNYGYTF. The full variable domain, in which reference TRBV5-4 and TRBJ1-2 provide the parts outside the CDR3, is ETGVTQSPTHLIKTRGQQVTLRCSSQSGHNTVSWYQQALGQGPQFIFQYYREEENGRGNFPPRFSGLQFPNYSSELNVNALELDDSALYLCASSQGQGFNYGYTFGSGTRLTVV.

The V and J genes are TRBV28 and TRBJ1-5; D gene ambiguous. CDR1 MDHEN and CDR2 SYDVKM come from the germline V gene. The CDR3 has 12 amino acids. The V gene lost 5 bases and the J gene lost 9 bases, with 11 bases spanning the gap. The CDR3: CASSPPLTPQHF. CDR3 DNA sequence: TGTGCCAGCAGTCCACCGCTCACGCCCCAGCATTTT.

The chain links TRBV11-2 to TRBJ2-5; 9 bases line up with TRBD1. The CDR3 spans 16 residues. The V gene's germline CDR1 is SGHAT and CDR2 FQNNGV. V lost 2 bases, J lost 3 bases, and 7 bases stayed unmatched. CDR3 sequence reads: CASSLRNRGPKETQYF. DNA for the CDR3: TGTGCCAGCAGCTTACGAAACAGGGGGCCGAAAGAGACCCAGTACTTC.

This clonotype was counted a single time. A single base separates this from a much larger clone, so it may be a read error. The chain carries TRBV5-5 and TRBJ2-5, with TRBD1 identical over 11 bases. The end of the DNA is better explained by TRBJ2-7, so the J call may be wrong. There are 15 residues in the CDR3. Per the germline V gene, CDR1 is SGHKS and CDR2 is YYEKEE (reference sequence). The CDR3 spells CASSVGTGGFYEQYF. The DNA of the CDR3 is TGTGCCAGCAGCGTCGGGACAGGGGGATTCTACGAGCAGTACTTC.

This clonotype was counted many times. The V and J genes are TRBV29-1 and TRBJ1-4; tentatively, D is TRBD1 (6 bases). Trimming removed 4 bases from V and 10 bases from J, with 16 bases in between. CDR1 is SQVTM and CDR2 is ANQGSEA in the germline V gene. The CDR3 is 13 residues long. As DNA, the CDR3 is TGCAGCGTTGGAACAGGGTTAGCAGGAAAACTGTTTTTT. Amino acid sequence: CSVGTGLAGKLFF.

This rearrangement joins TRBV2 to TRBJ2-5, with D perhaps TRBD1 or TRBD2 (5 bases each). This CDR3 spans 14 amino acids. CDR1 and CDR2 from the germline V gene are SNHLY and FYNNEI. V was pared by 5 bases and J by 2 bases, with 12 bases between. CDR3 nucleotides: TGTGCCAGCAGTACTGGGACCCGGCAAGAGACCCAGTACTTC. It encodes CASSTGTRQETQYF. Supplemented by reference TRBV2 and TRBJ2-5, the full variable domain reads EPEVTQTPSHQVTQMGQEVILRCVPISNHLYFYWYRQILGQKVEFLVSFYNNEISEKSEIFDDQFSVERPDGSNFTLKIRSTKLEDSAMYFCASSTGTRQETQYFGPGTRLLVL.

The CDR3 sequence: CASSQNSGVETQYF. DNA of the CDR3: TGTGCCAGCAGCCAAAATAGCGGGGTTGAGACCCAGTACTTC. This chain uses TRBV4-2 with TRBJ2-1, with 8 positions matching TRBD2. The last part of the DNA fits TRBJ2-5 better; the J call may be wrong. The V gene's germline CDR1 is LGHNA and CDR2 YNFKEQ. The CDR3 is 14 amino acids.

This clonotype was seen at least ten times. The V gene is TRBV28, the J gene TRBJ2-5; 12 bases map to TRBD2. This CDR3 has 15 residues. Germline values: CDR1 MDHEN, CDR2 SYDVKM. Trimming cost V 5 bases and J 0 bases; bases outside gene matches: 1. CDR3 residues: CASSTSGGYQETQYF. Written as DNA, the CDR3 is TGTGCCAGCAGTACTAGCGGGGGGTACCAAGAGACCCAGTACTTC. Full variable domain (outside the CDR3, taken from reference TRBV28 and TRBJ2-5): DVKVTQSSRYLVKRTGEKVFLECVQDMDHENMFWYRQDPGLGLRLIYFSYDVKMKEKGDIPEGYSVSREKKERFSLILESASTNQTSMYLCASSTSGGYQETQYFGPGTRLLVL.